This TCR beta chain is from a study of OX40 agonist ivuxolimab in advanced cancers. The repertoire was sequenced with immunoSEQ multiplex PCR; TCRdb's copy has only in-frame clones and lacks some. The table lists about 35,000 clones, about nine tenths of them singletons, with approximately 3.8% in the top ten. The sample here was CD4+ or CD8+ T cells sorted from blood, taken in a trial of the OX40 agonist ivuxolimab. This receptor was obtained from an adult with an advanced solid tumor such as melanoma, head and neck, liver or kidney cancer.

The CDR3 is CASSLLRGSQPQHF. CDR3 nucleotide sequence: TGTGCCAGCAGTTTATTGAGGGGTTCGCAGCCCCAGCATTTT. This chain connects TRBV27 to TRBJ1-5, with D perhaps matching TRBD1 (5 bases). Trimming left V 1 base short and J 7 bases short, with 11 bases between. Germline V lookup: CDR1 MNHEY, CDR2 SMNVEV (reference sequence). CDR3 length equals 14 residues.